Below, one TCR beta chain is given with its context. The source of the sample is a study of blood T cell repertoires in COVID-19. Study as a whole: Researchers got acute and convalescent COVID-19 samples from the United States, Italy and Spain. T cells, B-cell-depleted T cells, or PBMCs provided the cDNA or gDNA that served as material.

Sequencing used immunoSEQ multiplex PCR; TCRdb keeps in-frame clones, though not all of them. The data contain some 390,000 clones, approximately 89% of them singletons. CDR1 is MGHDK and CDR2 is SYGVNS in the germline V gene. V lost 2 bases and J 5 bases, leaving 6 bases between the germline ends. This CDR3 spans 13 amino acids. This chain connects TRBV25-1 to TRBJ2-2; D is undetermined. This TCR was recovered from a woman in her 40s with COVID-19, enrolled during active disease. The specimen sequenced was peripheral blood. CDR3 DNA: TGTGCCAGCAGTGAAATCCGTACCGGGGAGCTGTTTTTT. Protein: CASSEIRTGELFF. Full variable domain (rest looked up from reference TRBV25-1 and TRBJ2-2): EADIYQTPRYLVIGTGKKITLECSQTMGHDKMYWYQQDPGMELHLIHYSYGVNSTEKGDLSSESTVSRIRTEHFPLTLESARPSHTSQYLCASSEIRTGELFFGEGSRLTVL.